The entry below describes one T cell receptor beta chain. Its antigen is currently unknown. Each case's diagnosis was confirmed by two pathologists on H&E. These data belong to a study of immune evolution from preneoplasia to lung adenocarcinoma. Points from the study as a whole: Clonality was highest in normal lung, lower in later-stage lesions apparently.

TCRdb's table, derived via immunoSEQ multiplex PCR, lists solely in-frame clones and lacks some. The table records some 4,000 clones, around 74% of them present only once. The V gene lost 6 bases and the J gene lost 3 bases, with 11 bases spanning the gap. The CDR3 length is 12 residues. The germline V gene encodes CDR1 SQVTM and CDR2 ANQGSEA. The clonotype originates from a person aged 55-80 years with lung adenocarcinoma. The sequencing sample was made of FFPE lung adenocarcinoma in situ tissue. This rearrangement joins TRBV29-1 to TRBJ1-2; the D is unclear. The DNA of the CDR3 is TGCAGCGTCGGGGATAACGACTATGGCTACACCTTC. Encoded protein: CSVGDNDYGYTF.